This T cell receptor (beta chain) is drawn from a study of blood T cell repertoires in COVID-19. Per germline, CDR1 MNHNS and CDR2 SASEGT. The V gene end was trimmed by 3 bases and the J gene end by 0 bases; junction bases not matched to a gene: 9. This CDR3 spans 18 amino acids. TCRdb's copy holds only in-frame clones and misses some; the assay was immunoSEQ multiplex PCR. The sample contains under 200,000 clones, about 80% of which appear only once. Sequencing was carried out using PBMCs or T cells enriched from blood (not recorded which). This sequence joins TRBV6-1 and TRBJ2-2, with 8 bases identical to TRBD1. The origin of this receptor is a man between 45 and 60 years old who had recovered from COVID-19. CDR3 coding DNA: TGTGCCAGCAGTGACTTAACAGGGGGAGATTCGAACACCGGGGAGCTGTTTTTT. Its protein product is CASSDLTGGDSNTGELFF.